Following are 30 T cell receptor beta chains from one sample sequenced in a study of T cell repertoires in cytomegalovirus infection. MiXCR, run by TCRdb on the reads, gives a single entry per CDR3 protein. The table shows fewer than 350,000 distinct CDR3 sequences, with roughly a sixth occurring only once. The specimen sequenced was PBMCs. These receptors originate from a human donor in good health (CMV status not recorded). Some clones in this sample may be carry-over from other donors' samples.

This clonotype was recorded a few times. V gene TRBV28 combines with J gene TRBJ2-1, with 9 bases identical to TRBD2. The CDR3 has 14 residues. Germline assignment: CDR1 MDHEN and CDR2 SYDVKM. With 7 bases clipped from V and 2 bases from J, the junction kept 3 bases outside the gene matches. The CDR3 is CASTPSGAYNEQFF. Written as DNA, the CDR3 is TGTGCCAGCACCCCTAGCGGGGCCTACAATGAGCAGTTCTTC. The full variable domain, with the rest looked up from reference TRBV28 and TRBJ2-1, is DVKVTQSSRYLVKRTGEKVFLECVQDMDHENMFWYRQDPGLGLRLIYFSYDVKMKEKGDIPEGYSVSREKKERFSLILESASTNQTSMYLCASTPSGAYNEQFFGPGTRLTVL.

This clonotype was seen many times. CDR3 DNA sequence: TGTGCCAGCAGCTTAGGGTGGCGGATCAGCACAGATACGCAGTATTTT. Its translation is CASSLGWRISTDTQYF. The J gene is TRBJ2-3, the V gene TRBV7-9, with D unclear. Germline V gene sequence: CDR1 SEHNR, CDR2 FQNEAQ (reference sequence). The CDR3 covers 16 residues. Trimming cost V 1 base and J 0 bases, with 11 bases left between them.

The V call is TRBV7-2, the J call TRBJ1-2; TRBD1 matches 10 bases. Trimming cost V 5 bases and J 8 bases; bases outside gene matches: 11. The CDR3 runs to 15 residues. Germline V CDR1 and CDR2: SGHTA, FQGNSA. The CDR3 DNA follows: TGTGCCAGCAGCCGCCGGACAGGGGGACTTACGGGCTACACCTTC. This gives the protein CASSRRTGGLTGYTF.

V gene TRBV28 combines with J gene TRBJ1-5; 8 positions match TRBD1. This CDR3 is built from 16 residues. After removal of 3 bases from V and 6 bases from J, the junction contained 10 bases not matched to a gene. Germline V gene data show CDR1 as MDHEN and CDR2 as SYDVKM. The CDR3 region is CASSFPQGANFQPQHF. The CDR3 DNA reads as TGTGCCAGCAGTTTCCCCCAGGGGGCGAATTTTCAGCCCCAGCATTTT.

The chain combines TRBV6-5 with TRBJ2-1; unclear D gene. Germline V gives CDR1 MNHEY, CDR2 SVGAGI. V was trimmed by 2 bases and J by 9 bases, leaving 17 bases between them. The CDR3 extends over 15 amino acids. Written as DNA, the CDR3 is TGTGCCAGCAGTTACACGGCTGGGGTTAAGGGTGAGCAGTTCTTC. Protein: CASSYTAGVKGEQFF.

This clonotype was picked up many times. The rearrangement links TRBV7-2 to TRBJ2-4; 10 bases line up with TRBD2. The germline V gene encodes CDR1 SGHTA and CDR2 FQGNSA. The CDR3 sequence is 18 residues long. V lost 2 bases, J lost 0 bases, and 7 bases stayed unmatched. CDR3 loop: CASSLRPTSGEAKNIQYF. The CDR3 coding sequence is TGTGCCAGCAGCTTAAGGCCAACTAGCGGGGAAGCCAAAAACATTCAGTACTTC.

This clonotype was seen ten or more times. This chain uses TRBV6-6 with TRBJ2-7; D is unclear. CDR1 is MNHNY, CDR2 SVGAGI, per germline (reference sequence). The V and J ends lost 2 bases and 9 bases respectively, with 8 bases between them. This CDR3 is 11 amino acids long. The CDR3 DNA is TGTGCCAGCAGTTACCAGGCTGGGCAGTACTTC. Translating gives CASSYQAGQYF.

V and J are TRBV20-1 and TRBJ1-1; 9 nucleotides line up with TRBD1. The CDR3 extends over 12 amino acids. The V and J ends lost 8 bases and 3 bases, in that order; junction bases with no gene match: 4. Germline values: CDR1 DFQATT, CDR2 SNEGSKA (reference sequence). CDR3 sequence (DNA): TGCAGTACGACAGGGGGTTACACTGAAGCTTTCTTT. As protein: CSTTGGYTEAFF.

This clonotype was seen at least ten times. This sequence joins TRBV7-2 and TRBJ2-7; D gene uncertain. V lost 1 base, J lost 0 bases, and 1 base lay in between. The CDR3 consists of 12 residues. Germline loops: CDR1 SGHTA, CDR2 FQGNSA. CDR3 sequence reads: CASSLGSYEQYF. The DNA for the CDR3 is TGTGCCAGCAGCTTAGGCTCCTACGAGCAGTACTTC.

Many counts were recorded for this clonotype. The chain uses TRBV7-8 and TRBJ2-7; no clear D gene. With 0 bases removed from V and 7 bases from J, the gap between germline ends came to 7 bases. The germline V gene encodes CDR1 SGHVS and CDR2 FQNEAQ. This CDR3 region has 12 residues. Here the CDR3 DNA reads TGTGCCAGCAGCTTAGCGCTGGGGGAGCAGTACTTC. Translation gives CASSLALGEQYF.

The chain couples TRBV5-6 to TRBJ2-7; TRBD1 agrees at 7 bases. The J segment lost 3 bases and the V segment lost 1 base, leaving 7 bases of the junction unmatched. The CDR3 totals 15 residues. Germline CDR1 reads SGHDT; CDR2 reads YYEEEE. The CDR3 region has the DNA TGTGCCAGCAGCTTGTTGCGACAGGGACGCTACGAGCAGTACTTC. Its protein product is CASSLLRQGRYEQYF.

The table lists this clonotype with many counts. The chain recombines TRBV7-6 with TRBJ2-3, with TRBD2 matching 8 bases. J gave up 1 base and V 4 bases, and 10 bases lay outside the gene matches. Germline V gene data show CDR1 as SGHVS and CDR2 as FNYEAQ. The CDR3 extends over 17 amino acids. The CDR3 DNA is TGTGCCAGCAGCTCCTCTCCGGTACTAGCGGGCACAGATACGCAGTATTTT. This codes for CASSSSPVLAGTDTQYF.

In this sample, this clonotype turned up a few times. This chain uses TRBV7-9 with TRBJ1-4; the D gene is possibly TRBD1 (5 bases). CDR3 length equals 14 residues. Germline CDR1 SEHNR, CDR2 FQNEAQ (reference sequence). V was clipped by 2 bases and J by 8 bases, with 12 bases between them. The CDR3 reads CASSLFRDEEKLFF. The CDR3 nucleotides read TGTGCCAGCAGCTTATTCAGGGATGAGGAAAAACTGTTTTTT.

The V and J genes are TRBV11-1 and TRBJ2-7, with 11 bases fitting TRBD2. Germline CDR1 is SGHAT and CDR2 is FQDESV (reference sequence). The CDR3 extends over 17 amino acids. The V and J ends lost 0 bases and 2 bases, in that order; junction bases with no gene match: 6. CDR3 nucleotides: TGTGCCAGCAGCTTAGCCCCCCTGACTAGCGGGGCCTACGAGCAGTACTTC. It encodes CASSLAPLTSGAYEQYF.

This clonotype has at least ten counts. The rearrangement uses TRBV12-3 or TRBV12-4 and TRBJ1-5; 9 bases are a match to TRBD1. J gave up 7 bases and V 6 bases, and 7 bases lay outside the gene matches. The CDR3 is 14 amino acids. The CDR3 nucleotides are TGTGCCAGCAGGGAAACAGGGGGCTACCAGCCCCAGCATTTT. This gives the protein CASRETGGYQPQHF.

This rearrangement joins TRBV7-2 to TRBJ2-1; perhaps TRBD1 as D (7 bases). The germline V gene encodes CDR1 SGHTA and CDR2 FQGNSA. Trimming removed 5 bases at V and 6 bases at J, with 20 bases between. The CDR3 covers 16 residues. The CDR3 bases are TGTGCCAGCAGCCAAGGAGGGACAGAGGCTTCCAATGAGCAGTTCTTC. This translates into CASSQGGTEASNEQFF.

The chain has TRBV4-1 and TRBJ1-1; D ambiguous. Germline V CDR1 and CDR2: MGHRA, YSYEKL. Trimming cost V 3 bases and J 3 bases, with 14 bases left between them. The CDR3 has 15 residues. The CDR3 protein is CASSHMSSRDTEAFF. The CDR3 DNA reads TGCGCCAGCAGCCATATGAGTAGCCGGGACACTGAAGCTTTCTTT.

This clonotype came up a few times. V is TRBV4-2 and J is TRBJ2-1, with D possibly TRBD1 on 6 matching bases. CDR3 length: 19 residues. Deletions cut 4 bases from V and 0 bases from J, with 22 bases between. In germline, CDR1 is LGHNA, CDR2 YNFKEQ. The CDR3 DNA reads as TGTGCCAGCAGCCCAACCAGGGGAGCGAGGGGGAGCTCCTACAATGAGCAGTTCTTC. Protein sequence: CASSPTRGARGSSYNEQFF.

The CDR3 nucleotides are TGTGCCAGCAGCTTCCCGGCAGCAACTAATGAAAAACTGTTTTTT. Amino acid sequence: CASSFPAATNEKLFF. The chain links TRBV5-6 to TRBJ1-4, with D uncertain. The germline gives CDR1 SGHDT, CDR2 YYEEEE. Trimming pared 2 bases from V and 0 bases from J, leaving 8 bases between. The CDR3 extends over 15 amino acids.

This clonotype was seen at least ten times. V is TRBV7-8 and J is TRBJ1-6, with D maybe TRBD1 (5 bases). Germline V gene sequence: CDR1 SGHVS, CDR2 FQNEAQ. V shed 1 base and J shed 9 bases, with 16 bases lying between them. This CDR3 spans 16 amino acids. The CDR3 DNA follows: TGTGCCAGCAGCTTAGAGGGGTGCCCAAAATTTTCACCCCTCCACTTT. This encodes CASSLEGCPKFSPLHF.

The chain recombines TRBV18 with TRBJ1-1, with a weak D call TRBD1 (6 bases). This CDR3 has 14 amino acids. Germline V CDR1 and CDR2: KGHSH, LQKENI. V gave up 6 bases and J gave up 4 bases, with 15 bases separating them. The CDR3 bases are TGTGCCAGCTCGCCAGGGGTTTTGGGCACTGAAGCTTTCTTT. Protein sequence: CASSPGVLGTEAFF.

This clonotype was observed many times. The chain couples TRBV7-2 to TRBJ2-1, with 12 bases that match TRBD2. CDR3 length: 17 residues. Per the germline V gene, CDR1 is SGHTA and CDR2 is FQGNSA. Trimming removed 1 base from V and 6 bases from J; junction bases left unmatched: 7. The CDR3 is CASSLGGSSGGANEQFF. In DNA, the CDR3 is TGTGCCAGCAGCTTAGGGGGTTCTAGCGGGGGGGCCAATGAGCAGTTCTTC.

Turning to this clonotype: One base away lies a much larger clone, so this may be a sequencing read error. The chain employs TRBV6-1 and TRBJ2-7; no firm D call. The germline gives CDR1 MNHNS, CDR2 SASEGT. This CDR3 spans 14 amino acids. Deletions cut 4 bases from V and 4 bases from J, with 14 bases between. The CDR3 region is CASSGKGSKYEQYF. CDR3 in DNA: TGTGCCAGCAGTGGAAAGGGATCTAAGTACGAGCAGTACTTC.

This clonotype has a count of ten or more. The chain's CDR3 is CSARDFRRGDYEQYF. Written as DNA, the CDR3 is TGCAGTGCTAGAGATTTTCGGCGGGGAGACTACGAGCAGTACTTC. The V call is TRBV20-1, the J call TRBJ2-7; TRBD2 might be the D (6 bases). Germline values: CDR1 DFQATT, CDR2 SNEGSKA (reference sequence). The CDR3 totals 15 residues. Deletions cut 0 bases from V and 3 bases from J, with 15 bases between.

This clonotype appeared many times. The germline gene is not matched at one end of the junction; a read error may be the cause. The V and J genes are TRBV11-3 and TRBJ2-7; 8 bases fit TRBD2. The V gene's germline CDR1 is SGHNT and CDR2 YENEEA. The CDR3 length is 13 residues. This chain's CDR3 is CASSFSSGDFPSF. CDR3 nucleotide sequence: TGTGCCAGCAGCTTTAGTAGCGGGGACTTTCCTAGCTTC.

The CDR3 sequence: CASSSQTVSTEAFF. The CDR3 DNA follows: TGTGCCAGCAGCTCTCAGACCGTTTCCACTGAAGCTTTCTTT. V is TRBV7-2 and J is TRBJ1-1; D gene ambiguous. With 4 bases removed from V and 4 bases from J, the gap between germline ends came to 13 bases. The CDR3 covers 14 residues. Germline CDR1 is SGHTA and CDR2 is FQGNSA.

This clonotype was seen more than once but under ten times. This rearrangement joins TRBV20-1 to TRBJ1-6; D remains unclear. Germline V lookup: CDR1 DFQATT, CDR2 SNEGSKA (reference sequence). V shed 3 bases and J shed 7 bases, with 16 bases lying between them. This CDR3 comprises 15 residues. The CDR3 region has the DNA TGCAGTGCTAGTCCAGGCGAGGTTATGAATTCACCCCTCCACTTT. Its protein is CSASPGEVMNSPLHF.

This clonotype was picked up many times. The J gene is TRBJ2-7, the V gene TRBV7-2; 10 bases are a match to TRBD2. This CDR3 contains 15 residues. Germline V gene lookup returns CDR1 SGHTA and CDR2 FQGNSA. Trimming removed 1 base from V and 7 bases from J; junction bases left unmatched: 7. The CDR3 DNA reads TGTGCCAGCAGCTTAGGCGGGCTAGCGGGGGAGGAGCAGTACTTC. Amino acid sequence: CASSLGGLAGEEQYF.

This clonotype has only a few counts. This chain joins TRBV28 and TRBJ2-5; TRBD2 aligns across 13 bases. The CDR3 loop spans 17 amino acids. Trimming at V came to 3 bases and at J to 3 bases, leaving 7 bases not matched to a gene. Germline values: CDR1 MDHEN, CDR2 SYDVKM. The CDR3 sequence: CASSFYRGLAGKETQYF. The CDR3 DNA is TGTGCCAGCAGTTTCTACAGGGGACTAGCGGGAAAAGAGACCCAGTACTTC.

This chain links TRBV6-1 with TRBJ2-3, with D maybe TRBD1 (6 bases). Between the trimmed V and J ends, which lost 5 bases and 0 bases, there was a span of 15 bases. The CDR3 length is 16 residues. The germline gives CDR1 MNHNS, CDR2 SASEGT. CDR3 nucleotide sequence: TGTGCCAGCAGTCCACAGGGCTTTACTAGCACAGATACGCAGTATTTT. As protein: CASSPQGFTSTDTQYF.